This T cell receptor (beta chain) was obtained from a study of T cell repertoires in cytomegalovirus infection. The CDR3 length is 16 residues. Trimming cost V 3 bases and J 2 bases; bases outside gene matches: 10. This clonotype was seen ten or more times. TCRdb analysed the reads with MiXCR anew, one entry per CDR3 protein. The sample lists 450,000 to 600,000 distinct CDR3 sequences; around 11% were seen once. The receptor was isolated from a human donor in good health (CMV status not recorded). Some clones in this sample may be carry-over from other donors' samples. This chain connects TRBV12-3 or TRBV12-4 to TRBJ2-7; 7 nucleotides agree with TRBD1. Sequencing was carried out using PBMCs. This chain's CDR3 is CASSFSNRGTAYEQYF. In nucleotides, the CDR3 is TGTGCCAGCAGTTTTTCCAATCGAGGGACAGCCTACGAGCAGTACTTC.